A single sample gave rise to the 29 T cell receptor beta chains below, sequenced in a study of OX40 agonist ivuxolimab in advanced cancers. Measured with immunoSEQ multiplex PCR; TCRdb has only the in-frame clones, and not every one. This table holds approximately 81,000 clones, around 83% found once. Sequencing was performed on CD4+ or CD8+ T cells sorted from blood, taken in a trial of the OX40 agonist ivuxolimab. The receptors here all came from an adult with an advanced solid tumor such as melanoma, head and neck, liver or kidney cancer.

This chain joins TRBV9 and TRBJ2-1, with D unclear. CDR1 SGDLS and CDR2 YYNGEE come from the germline V gene. Trimming shortened V by 0 bases and J by 3 bases, and 10 bases separated the two germline ends. This CDR3 region has 15 residues. DNA of the CDR3: TGTGCCAGCAGCGTAGGTCTGGGGATCTACAATGAGCAGTTCTTC. Residues: CASSVGLGIYNEQFF.

The chain links TRBV6-1 to TRBJ2-4, with D possibly being TRBD1 (5 bases). Trimming removed 0 bases at V and 8 bases at J, with 14 bases between. This CDR3 spans 15 amino acids. Per the germline V gene, CDR1 is MNHNS and CDR2 is SASEGT. The CDR3 nucleotides read TGTGCCAGCAGTGAAGCGGCAGGGTTGGCTGACATTCAGTACTTC. Amino acids: CASSEAAGLADIQYF.

This clone was seen more than once but under ten times. The chain uses TRBV7-3 and TRBJ2-3; 8 nucleotides line up with TRBD2. V lost 8 bases, J lost 2 bases, and 9 bases stayed unmatched. CDR3 length: 15 residues. Germline V CDR1 and CDR2: SGHTA, FQGTGA. CDR3 bases: TGTGCCAGCCGCCGAGCGGGAGTTACCACAGATACGCAGTATTTT. It translates to CASRRAGVTTDTQYF.

V and J are TRBV7-9 and TRBJ2-7; 12 bases match TRBD2. Germline V gene lookup returns CDR1 SEHNR and CDR2 FQNEAQ (reference sequence). Germline trimming cut 5 bases from V and 6 bases from J; bases unmatched to any gene: 8. This CDR3 contains 15 residues. The CDR3 is CASSILLAGGGEQYF. As DNA, the CDR3 is TGTGCCAGCAGCATACTACTAGCGGGGGGTGGCGAGCAGTACTTC.

This sequence joins TRBV5-1 and TRBJ2-1; weak D call: TRBD1 (5 bases). The CDR3 has 16 residues. Germline assignment: CDR1 SGHRS and CDR2 YFSETQ. V was shortened by 2 bases and J by 5 bases, with 17 bases between the two germline ends. The CDR3 region is CASSFGGWVGDNEQFF. CDR3 coding DNA: TGCGCCAGCAGCTTTGGTGGGTGGGTAGGGGACAATGAGCAGTTCTTC.

The chain couples TRBV7-9 to TRBJ2-7, with no clear D. The V end was cut by 5 bases, the J end by 0 bases, with 8 bases between. The CDR3 is made up of 13 amino acids. CDR1 is SEHNR and CDR2 is FQNEAQ in the germline V gene (reference sequence). CDR3 amino acids: CASSIDNSYEQYF. The CDR3 DNA is TGTGCCAGCAGCATAGACAACTCCTACGAGCAGTACTTC.

This chain joins TRBV10-3 and TRBJ2-7, with unresolved D. CDR1 and CDR2 (germline): ENHRY, SYGVKD. The CDR3 spans 14 residues. The V end was cut by 3 bases, the J end by 0 bases, with 9 bases between. The CDR3 here is CAISEAQSSYEQYF. The CDR3 DNA sequence: TGTGCCATCAGTGAAGCACAGAGCTCCTACGAGCAGTACTTC.

This chain links TRBV6-5 with TRBJ1-5, with D hard to call. Trimming removed 0 bases from V and 4 bases from J, with 10 bases in between. Germline V lookup: CDR1 MNHEY, CDR2 SVGAGI. The CDR3 runs 15 residues. The CDR3 DNA is TGTGCCAGCAGTTACTCGATGGACGGAAATCAGCCCCAGCATTTT. Translating gives CASSYSMDGNQPQHF.

J is TRBJ2-5 and V is TRBV27; 10 bases agree with TRBD2. V was clipped by 5 bases and J by 5 bases; unmatched bases: 14. This CDR3 is built from 17 residues. Germline V CDR1 and CDR2: MNHEY, SMNVEV (reference sequence). CDR3 in DNA: TGTGCCAGCAGTCAGACCGTACTAGCGGGAAGGGATGAGACCCAGTACTTC. Protein product: CASSQTVLAGRDETQYF.

This clone has just a few counts. The chain uses TRBV14 and TRBJ1-2; D remains unclear. There are 13 residues in the CDR3. Trimming took 0 bases from V and 5 from J, leaving 7 bases between them. The germline V gene encodes CDR1 SGHDN and CDR2 FVKESK. As DNA, the CDR3 is TGTGCCAGCAGCCAAGAAGAGAAATATGGCTACACCTTC. Protein: CASSQEEKYGYTF. Complete variable domain (other parts from reference TRBV14 and TRBJ1-2): EAGVTQFPSHSVIEKGQTVTLRCDPISGHDNLYWYRRVMGKEIKFLLHFVKESKQDESGMPNNRFLAERTGGTYSTLKVQPAELEDSGVYFCASSQEEKYGYTFGSGTRLTVV.

This sequence joins TRBV11-2 and TRBJ2-1; D is unclear. Trimming removed 5 bases from V and 0 bases from J, with 8 bases in between. The CDR3 is made up of 14 amino acids. Germline V gene sequence: CDR1 SGHAT, CDR2 FQNNGV. CDR3 sequence (DNA): TGTGCCAGCAGCCCTCAGAGCTCCTACAATGAGCAGTTCTTC. As protein: CASSPQSSYNEQFF.

This chain connects TRBV7-2 to TRBJ2-7, with no clear D. The germline V and J ends were trimmed by 4 bases and 1 base, with 11 bases remaining between them. The CDR3 consists of 14 residues. Germline lookup yields CDR1 SGHTA and CDR2 FQGNSA. The CDR3 region is CASSSQGESYEQYF. The CDR3 DNA sequence: TGTGCCAGCAGCTCCCAAGGCGAGTCCTACGAGCAGTACTTC. Full variable domain (rest looked up from reference TRBV7-2 and TRBJ2-7): GAGVSQSPSNKVTEKGKDVELRCDPISGHTALYWYRQSLGQGLEFLIYFQGNSAPDKSGLPSDRFSAERTGGSVSTLTIQRTQQEDSAVYLCASSSQGESYEQYFGPGTRLTVT.

The rearrangement uses TRBV5-6 and TRBJ1-5; D perhaps matches TRBD1 (5 bases). Germline values: CDR1 SGHDT, CDR2 YYEEEE. V was trimmed by 4 bases and J by 0 bases, leaving 20 bases between them. This CDR3 comprises 18 residues. The CDR3 spells CASSIWDVGMYSNQPQHF. CDR3 DNA: TGTGCCAGCAGCATTTGGGACGTCGGGATGTATAGCAATCAGCCCCAGCATTTT.

The chain uses TRBV5-4 and TRBJ1-1; the D gene is possibly TRBD1 (6 bases). This CDR3 spans 15 amino acids. The ends were cut back, 4 bases at V and 1 base at J, with 14 bases in the middle. From germline, CDR1 is SGHNT and CDR2 YYREEE (reference sequence). CDR3 sequence (DNA): TGTGCCAGCAGCGCCTCATCGACAGGGAACACTGAAGCTTTCTTT. Residues: CASSASSTGNTEAFF.

V is TRBV5-5 and J is TRBJ1-5; D perhaps matches TRBD1 (5 bases). Trimming took 4 bases from V and 3 from J, leaving 8 bases between them. This CDR3 is 13 amino acids long. Germline CDR1 SGHKS, CDR2 YYEKEE (reference sequence). CDR3 DNA sequence: TGTGCCAGCAGCCGGGACGCCAATCAGCCCCAGCATTTT. Translation: CASSRDANQPQHF.

The table lists this clone with a count of one. The gene calls are TRBV7-2 and TRBJ2-1; no firm D call. Germline V gives CDR1 SGHTA, CDR2 FQGNSA. The CDR3 is made up of 14 amino acids. Trimming shortened V by 3 bases and J by 6 bases, and 12 bases separated the two germline ends. The CDR3 loop is CASSFDAMGNEQFF. The CDR3, as DNA: TGTGCCAGCAGCTTCGACGCTATGGGCAATGAGCAGTTCTTC.

This clone was seen only once. The chain joins TRBV5-6 to TRBJ1-2, with D tentatively TRBD1 (5 bases). Germline CDR1 reads SGHDT; CDR2 reads YYEEEE. CDR3 length: 15 amino acids. Trimming left V 0 bases short and J 5 bases short, with 14 bases between. The CDR3 nucleotides are TGTGCCAGCAGCTTGGCTACAGGACTCTTTTATGGCTACACCTTC. Its translation: CASSLATGLFYGYTF.

V gene TRBV19 combines with J gene TRBJ2-7; weak D call: TRBD2 (7 bases). The germline CDR1 and CDR2 sequences are LNHDA and SQIVND (reference sequence). Trimming took 7 bases from V and 0 from J, leaving 13 bases between them. The CDR3 is 14 amino acids. This CDR3 reads CASTNGGHSYEQYF. For the CDR3, the DNA is TGTGCCAGTACCAACGGGGGGCACTCCTACGAGCAGTACTTC.

CDR3 sequence: CASSHLAGDLHF. In DNA form, the CDR3 reads TGCGCCAGCAGCCACTTGGCCGGGGACCTCCACTTT. V usage is TRBV4-1 and J usage is TRBJ1-6; D not certain. The CDR3 totals 12 residues. The V gene lost 3 bases and the J gene lost 15 bases, with 12 bases spanning the gap. Germline V gives CDR1 MGHRA, CDR2 YSYEKL.

The rearrangement links TRBV5-4 to TRBJ1-2; D gene uncertain. The CDR3 is 14 amino acids. The V end lost 4 bases, the J end lost 1 base, and 11 bases lay between the germline ends. Germline V CDR1 and CDR2: SGHNT, YYREEE (reference sequence). The CDR3 spells CASSPDGDNYGYTF. The DNA of the CDR3 is TGTGCCAGCAGCCCCGATGGGGATAACTATGGCTACACCTTC.

The chain recombines TRBV18 with TRBJ1-4; D is unresolved. Germline CDR1 reads KGHSH; CDR2 reads LQKENI. V was pared by 2 bases and J by 8 bases, with 9 bases between. The CDR3 runs to 13 residues. CDR3 DNA sequence: TGTGCCAGCTCACCAGAGCAGCGGGAAAAACTGTTTTTT. Translation: CASSPEQREKLFF.

This chain joins TRBV6-1 and TRBJ2-7, with 7 bases aligning to TRBD1. The CDR3 spans 15 residues. J was trimmed by 3 bases and V by 0 bases; bases with no gene match: 5. Germline-derived CDR1 and CDR2 are MNHNS and SASEGT. CDR3 residues: CASSEAGTVIYEQYF. In DNA, the CDR3 is TGTGCCAGCAGTGAAGCGGGGACAGTGATCTACGAGCAGTACTTC.

The chain combines TRBV11-2 with TRBJ1-4, with TRBD1 identical over 8 bases. The CDR3 is 15 residues long. The J segment lost 8 bases and the V segment lost 3 bases, leaving 8 bases of the junction unmatched. Germline loops: CDR1 SGHAT, CDR2 FQNNGV. As DNA, the CDR3 is TGTGCCAGCAGCTTTGGAACAGGGGGAGTGGAAAAACTGTTTTTT. Protein product: CASSFGTGGVEKLFF.

The chain links TRBV28 to TRBJ2-3; D ambiguous. Trimming shortened V by 7 bases and J by 6 bases, and 8 bases separated the two germline ends. The CDR3 contains 11 residues. Germline V lookup: CDR1 MDHEN, CDR2 SYDVKM. The CDR3 is CASNSPDTQYF. The CDR3 region has the DNA TGTGCCAGCAACTCCCCCGATACGCAGTATTTT.

The chain combines TRBV30 with TRBJ1-5; the D gene is possibly TRBD1 (6 bases). Trimming took off 3 bases at V and 0 bases at J, with 15 bases between the two ends. This CDR3 spans 16 amino acids. From germline, CDR1 is GTSNPN and CDR2 SVGIG (reference sequence). In DNA form, the CDR3 reads TGTGCCTGGAGGGCCGGAACAGGGTATAGCAATCAGCCCCAGCATTTT. Translating it yields CAWRAGTGYSNQPQHF. The full variable domain, its missing parts supplied by reference TRBV30 and TRBJ1-5, is SQTIHQWPATLVQPVGSPLSLECTVEGTSNPNLYWYRQAAGRGLQLLFYSVGIGQISSEVPQNLSASRPQDRQFILSSKKLLLSDSGFYLCAWRAGTGYSNQPQHFGDGTRLSIL.

The gene calls are TRBV4-1 and TRBJ1-4, with a possible D match to TRBD1 (6 bases). This CDR3 has 17 residues. V lost 2 bases and J lost 7, with 20 bases in between. The germline V gene encodes CDR1 MGHRA and CDR2 YSYEKL. CDR3 loop: CASSQPGQGMKSEKLFF. For the CDR3, the DNA is TGCGCCAGCAGCCAACCCGGTCAGGGGATGAAATCTGAAAAACTGTTTTTT.

In DNA, the CDR3 is TGTGCCAGTAGTCCCCCAGGGAGGCAAGAGACCCAGTACTTC. Amino acids: CASSPPGRQETQYF. V and J are TRBV19 and TRBJ2-5; maybe TRBD2 (6 bases). Germline-derived CDR1 and CDR2 are LNHDA and SQIVND (reference sequence). V lost 5 bases to trimming and J lost 2 bases, with 12 bases between them. This CDR3 contains 14 residues.

V is TRBV7-2 and J is TRBJ2-7; possibly TRBD1 for D (5 bases). V was pared by 2 bases and J by 2 bases, with 10 bases between. The CDR3 runs 14 residues. Per germline, CDR1 SGHTA and CDR2 FQGNSA. CDR3 amino acids: CASSLFPGTYEQYF. CDR3 DNA sequence: TGTGCCAGCAGCTTATTTCCAGGGACCTACGAGCAGTACTTC.

The gene calls are TRBV2 and TRBJ1-3; D unresolved. Germline CDR1 SNHLY, CDR2 FYNNEI. Deletions cut 4 bases from V and 0 bases from J, with 16 bases between. CDR3 size: 17 residues. The CDR3 DNA follows: TGTGCCAGCAGTGGTCAGGTGACCCTACTCTCTGGAAACACCATATATTTT. This translates into CASSGQVTLLSGNTIYF.